A selection of T cell receptor beta chains follows, all from one sample in a study of blood T cell repertoires in COVID-19. Sequencing used immunoSEQ multiplex PCR; TCRdb keeps in-frame clones, though not all of them. The table includes nearly 55,000 clones, about 89% detected once. The sample was peripheral blood. The receptors shown here come from a woman aged 60-70 years with active or convalescent COVID-19. Both conserved end residues are part of each CDR3. The order of the fields is V gene, J gene, D gene, clone size, CDR3 protein, CDR3 DNA. A D gene is named only where the DNA matches it firmly. The size field is filled for only some rows; it gives once, few, many or a size class.

>TRBV11-2|TRBJ2-5|TRBD2|-
CASSPTVTSGLAETQYF
TGTGCCAGCAGCCCCACGGTGACTAGCGGACTAGCAGAGACCCAGTACTTC
>TRBV2|TRBJ2-4|-|-
CASSGQEGDIQYF
TGTGCCAGCAGCGGACAGGAGGGGGACATTCAGTACTTC
>TRBV19|TRBJ2-3|TRBD2|once
CASSASGGKGTDTQYF
TGTGCCAGTAGTGCTAGCGGGGGAAAGGGCACAGATACGCAGTATTTT
>TRBV28|TRBJ1-3|TRBD1|-
CASRVQGSSGNTIYF
TGTGCCAGCAGGGTACAGGGGAGCTCTGGAAACACCATATATTTT
>TRBV27|TRBJ2-1|-|-
CASGGGLDEQFF
TGTGCCAGCGGTGGGGGGTTGGATGAGCAGTTCTTC
>TRBV7-9|TRBJ1-6|-|-
CASSFYQGTRSSPLHF
TGTGCCAGCAGCTTTTACCAGGGGACGAGGTCTTCACCCCTCCACTTT
>TRBV18|TRBJ1-1|-|-
CASSQQENTEAFF
TGTGCCAGCTCCCAACAGGAGAACACTGAAGCTTTCTTT
>TRBV28|TRBJ1-2|TRBD1|-
CASSSTGGLIYGYTF
TGTGCCAGCAGTTCCACAGGGGGATTAATCTATGGCTACACCTTC
>TRBV3-1/TRBV3-2|TRBJ1-2|TRBD1|-
CASSQGLPGQGGYGYTF
TGTGCCAGCAGCCAAGGTCTCCCGGGACAGGGGGGGTATGGCTACACCTTC
>TRBV7-8|TRBJ2-6|-|-
CASSLALRSSSGANVLTF
TGTGCCAGCAGCTTAGCATTGCGGTCCAGCTCTGGGGCCAACGTCCTGACTTTC
>TRBV5-4|TRBJ2-1|TRBD2|-
CASSLGLAGVGEQFF
TGTGCCAGCAGCTTAGGTCTAGCGGGGGTAGGTGAGCAGTTCTTC
>TRBV30|TRBJ2-7|TRBD2|-
CAWSEGTSGRAQVDEQYF
TGTGCCTGGAGTGAAGGGACTAGCGGGAGGGCGCAGGTAGACGAGCAGTACTTC
>TRBV29-1|TRBJ1-1|TRBD1|-
CSVRQGRNTEAFF
TGCAGCGTCCGACAGGGTAGGAACACTGAAGCTTTCTTT
>TRBV2|TRBJ1-2|-|-
CASSGAGPGGYTF
TGTGCCAGCAGTGGTGCAGGCCCCGGTGGCTACACCTTC
>TRBV18|TRBJ2-7|-|-
CASSPEGFPYEQYF
TGTGCCAGCTCACCAGAGGGATTTCCCTACGAGCAGTACTTC
>TRBV7-9|TRBJ1-5|-|-
CASSVQGSQPQHF
TGTGCCAGCAGCGTACAGGGATCTCAGCCCCAGCATTTT
>TRBV5-6|TRBJ2-7|TRBD2|-
CASSDGLGHYEQYF
TGTGCCAGCAGCGACGGACTAGGACACTACGAGCAGTACTTC
>TRBV2|TRBJ2-5|TRBD2|-
CASSEMRRGNFQETQYF
TGTGCCAGCAGTGAAATGCGGCGGGGGAATTTCCAAGAGACCCAGTACTTC
>TRBV7-3|TRBJ2-1|-|-
CASKLGVNDDNEQFF
TGTGCCAGCAAATTAGGGGTTAACGACGACAATGAGCAGTTCTTC
>TRBV15|TRBJ1-6|-|-
CATSRDMGYSPLHF
TGTGCCACCAGCAGAGATATGGGCTATTCACCCCTCCACTTT
>TRBV7-2|TRBJ2-2|TRBD2|-
CASSHGLAGSTGELFF
TGTGCCAGCAGCCACGGGCTAGCGGGATCCACCGGGGAGCTGTTTTTT
>TRBV28|TRBJ1-4|-|-
CASSPQGRGEKLFF
TGTGCCAGCAGTCCGCAGGGGAGAGGTGAAAAACTGTTTTTT
>TRBV18|TRBJ2-7|-|once
CASSPDTSYEQYF
TGTGCCAGCTCACCAGACACATCGTACGAGCAGTACTTC
>TRBV29-1|TRBJ2-7|-|once
CSVETDTSYEQYF
TGCAGCGTTGAAACGGACACCTCCTACGAGCAGTACTTC
>TRBV19|TRBJ1-2|TRBD1|-
CASSPEGQGGWYTF
TGTGCCAGTAGCCCGGAGGGGCAGGGGGGTTGGTACACCTTC
>TRBV6-5|TRBJ2-7|-|-
CASGLYYEQYF
TGTGCCAGCGGACTTTACTACGAGCAGTACTTC
>TRBV28|TRBJ2-1|TRBD2|once
CASSPPLAGVRYNEQFF
TGTGCCAGCAGTCCCCCCCTAGCGGGAGTTAGGTACAATGAGCAGTTCTTC
>TRBV12-3/TRBV12-4|TRBJ2-7|-|-
CASSLDRVYEQYF
TGTGCCAGCAGTTTAGATCGAGTCTACGAGCAGTACTTC